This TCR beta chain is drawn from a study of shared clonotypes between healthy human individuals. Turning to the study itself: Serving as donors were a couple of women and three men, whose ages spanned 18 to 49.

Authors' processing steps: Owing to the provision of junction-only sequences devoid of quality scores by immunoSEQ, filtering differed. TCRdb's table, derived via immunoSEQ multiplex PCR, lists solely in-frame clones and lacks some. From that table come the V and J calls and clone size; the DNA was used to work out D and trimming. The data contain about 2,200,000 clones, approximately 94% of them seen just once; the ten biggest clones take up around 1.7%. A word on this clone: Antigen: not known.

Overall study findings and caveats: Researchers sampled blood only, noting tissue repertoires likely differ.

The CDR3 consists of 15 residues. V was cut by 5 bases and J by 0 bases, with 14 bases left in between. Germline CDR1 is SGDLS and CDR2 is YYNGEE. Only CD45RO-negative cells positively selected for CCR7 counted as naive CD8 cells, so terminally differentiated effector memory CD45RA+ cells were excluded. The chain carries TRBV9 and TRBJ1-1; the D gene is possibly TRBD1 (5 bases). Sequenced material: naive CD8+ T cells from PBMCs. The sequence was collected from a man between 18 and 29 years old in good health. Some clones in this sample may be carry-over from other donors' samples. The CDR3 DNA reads TGTGCCAGCAGTCTTACCGGGGCTATGAACACTGAAGCTTTCTTT. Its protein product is CASSLTGAMNTEAFF.